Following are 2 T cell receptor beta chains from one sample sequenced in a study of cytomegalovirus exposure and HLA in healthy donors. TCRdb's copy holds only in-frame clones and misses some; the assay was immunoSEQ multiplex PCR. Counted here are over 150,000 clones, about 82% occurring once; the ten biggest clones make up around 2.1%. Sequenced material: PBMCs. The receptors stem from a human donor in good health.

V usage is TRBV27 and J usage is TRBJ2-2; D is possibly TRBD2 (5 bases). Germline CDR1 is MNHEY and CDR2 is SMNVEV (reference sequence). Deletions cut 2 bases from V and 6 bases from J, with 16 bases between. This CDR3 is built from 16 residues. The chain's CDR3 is CASSLRATTGSGELFF. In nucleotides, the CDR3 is TGTGCCAGCAGTTTACGTGCCACCACGGGGTCCGGGGAGCTGTTTTTT.

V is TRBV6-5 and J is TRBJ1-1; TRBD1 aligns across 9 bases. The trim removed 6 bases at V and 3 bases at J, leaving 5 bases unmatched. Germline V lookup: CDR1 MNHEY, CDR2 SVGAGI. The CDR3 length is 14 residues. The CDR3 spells CASSTRTGDTEAFF. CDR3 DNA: TGTGCCAGCAGCACCCGGACAGGGGACACTGAAGCTTTCTTT.